This T cell receptor (beta chain) comes out of a study of shared clonotypes between healthy human individuals. Study-wide context: Each donor's CD4 naive and CD4 memory cells filled three plates apiece, CD8 naive two, and CD8 memory one.

The CDR3 contains 16 residues. V was trimmed by 3 bases and J by 4 bases, leaving 20 bases between them. Worth noting for this clone: Its antigen is undetermined.

Generated by immunoSEQ multiplex PCR, the TCRdb table keeps only in-frame clones and is missing some. Counted here are around 2.3 million clones, almost 96% occurring once; the ten biggest clones make up roughly 0.13%. Findings and limits, study-wide: Around 5% was the fraction of naive CD4 clonotypes found shared across a few donors.

The receptor comes from a man aged 18 to 30 in good health. The V and J genes are TRBV5-3 and TRBJ2-7; tentatively, D is TRBD2 (7 bases). TRBV5-3 is treated as an ORF (open reading frame) with a function not yet certain. Sequenced: naive CD4+ T cells sorted from blood. Subset: CD45RA+ positively selected. The DNA of the CDR3 is TGTGCCAGAAGCTGTCACAGGGAGGGTGGGTCTTACGAGCAGTACTTC. Its protein product is CARSCHREGGSYEQYF.